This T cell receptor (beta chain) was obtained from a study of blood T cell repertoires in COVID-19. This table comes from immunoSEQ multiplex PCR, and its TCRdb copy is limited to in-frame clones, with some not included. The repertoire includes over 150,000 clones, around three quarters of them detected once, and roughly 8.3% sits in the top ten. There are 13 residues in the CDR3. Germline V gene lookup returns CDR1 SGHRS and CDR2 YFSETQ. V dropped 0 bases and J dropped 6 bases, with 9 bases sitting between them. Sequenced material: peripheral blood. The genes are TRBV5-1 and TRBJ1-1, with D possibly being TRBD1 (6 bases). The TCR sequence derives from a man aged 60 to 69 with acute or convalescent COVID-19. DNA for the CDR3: TGCGCCAGCAGCTTGGCAGGGGTATCTGAAGCTTTCTTT. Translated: CASSLAGVSEAFF.